These 16 T cell receptor beta chains share one sample of origin, sequenced in a study of blood T cells in healthy people across ages. Then a second PCR, running roughly 6 to 12 cycles, was carried out with a sample-barcoded 5' primer and a J-beta primer mix. TCRdb called the 5' RACE reads again in MiXCR, with one record for every CDR3 protein. This sample has about 970,000 distinct CDR3 sequences; roughly 47% occur once, and the top ten carry 20% to 25%. Sequencing was performed on blood. These receptors were collected from a woman aged 60-70 years in good health.

This clonotype occurred once. The gene calls are TRBV6-6 and TRBJ2-3; tentatively, D is TRBD2 (7 bases). The CDR3 loop spans 15 amino acids. Germline V gives CDR1 MNHNY, CDR2 SVGAGI (reference sequence). The ends were cut back, 8 bases at V and 5 bases at J, with 20 bases in the middle. The CDR3 region is CASAKGGAGRDTQYF. The DNA for the CDR3 is TGTGCCAGCGCCAAGGGGGGGGCAGGGAGAGATACGCAGTATTTT.

In this sample, this clonotype turned up a few times. The rearrangement uses TRBV7-2 and TRBJ2-1; no definite D call. From germline, CDR1 is SGHTA and CDR2 FQGNSA. The CDR3 consists of 13 residues. Trimming left V 5 bases short and J 8 bases short, with 13 bases between. CDR3 sequence (DNA): TGTGCCAGCAGCCCTAGGGTTTTCTATGAGCAGTTCTTC. It yields the protein CASSPRVFYEQFF. Using reference TRBV7-2 and TRBJ2-1 for the parts outside the CDR3, the full variable domain is GAGVSQSPSNKVTEKGKDVELRCDPISGHTALYWYRQSLGQGLEFLIYFQGNSAPDKSGLPSDRFSAERTGGSVSTLTIQRTQQEDSAVYLCASSPRVFYEQFFGPGTRLTVL.

This chain uses TRBV11-2 with TRBJ2-5; TRBD2 aligns across 7 bases. Germline V gives CDR1 SGHAT, CDR2 FQNNGV. The junction had 13 bases not matched to a gene; V was cut back by 6 bases and J by 3 bases. This CDR3 region has 16 residues. The DNA for the CDR3 is TGTGCCAGCAGTATAGACACTAGCGCCATAAAAGAGACCCAGTACTTC. This encodes CASSIDTSAIKETQYF.

The gene calls are TRBV29-1 and TRBJ2-3, with 13 bases identical to TRBD2. J lost 1 base, V lost 1 base, and 5 bases had no gene match. Germline V gene sequence: CDR1 SQVTM, CDR2 ANQGSEA. The CDR3 is made up of 17 amino acids. Here the CDR3 reads CSVEGTSGSWGTDTQYF. DNA for the CDR3: TGCAGCGTTGAAGGGACTAGCGGGAGTTGGGGCACAGATACGCAGTATTTT.

V is TRBV11-2 and J is TRBJ2-1; D not certain. Germline V gene sequence: CDR1 SGHAT, CDR2 FQNNGV. Trimming pared 1 base from V and 6 bases from J, leaving 13 bases between. The CDR3 spans 15 residues. CDR3 coding DNA: TGTGCCAGCAGCTTAGTGTCGCTAGTTGGCAATGAGCAGTTCTTC. Amino acids: CASSLVSLVGNEQFF.

The chain couples TRBV10-3 to TRBJ2-7, with a possible D match to TRBD2 (6 bases). Germline assignment: CDR1 ENHRY and CDR2 SYGVKD. Trimming removed 6 bases at V and 1 base at J, with 16 bases between. The CDR3 is made up of 15 amino acids. The CDR3 loop reads CAIRPELAGSYEQYF. The CDR3 region has the DNA TGTGCCATCAGACCCGAACTAGCAGGGTCCTACGAGCAGTACTTC.

The chain carries TRBV20-1 and TRBJ2-3; 9 bases match TRBD2. This CDR3 has 14 amino acids. The V gene end was trimmed by 5 bases and the J gene end by 4 bases; junction bases not matched to a gene: 7. Germline CDR1 and CDR2: DFQATT and SNEGSKA (reference sequence). CDR3 sequence reads: CSAEGGRVADTQYF. CDR3 DNA: TGCAGTGCTGAAGGCGGGAGGGTCGCAGATACGCAGTATTTT.

This clonotype was found a few times. The chain is built from TRBV5-1 and TRBJ2-3; D perhaps matches TRBD2 (5 bases). V was cut by 4 bases and J by 4 bases, with 13 bases left in between. This CDR3 has 14 residues. Germline CDR1 and CDR2: SGHRS and YFSETQ. This CDR3 is CASSAGLGADTQYF. CDR3 DNA: TGCGCCAGCAGCGCCGGGTTGGGAGCAGATACGCAGTATTTT.

The chain employs TRBV2 and TRBJ1-2; D unresolved. Germline values: CDR1 SNHLY, CDR2 FYNNEI. V was trimmed by 6 bases and J by 4 bases, leaving 21 bases between them. The CDR3 has 16 residues. The CDR3 spells CASRYRVGHPSYGYTF. CDR3 in DNA: TGTGCCAGCAGGTACCGGGTAGGCCATCCTAGCTATGGCTACACCTTC. The full variable domain, with the rest looked up from reference TRBV2 and TRBJ1-2, is EPEVTQTPSHQVTQMGQEVILRCVPISNHLYFYWYRQILGQKVEFLVSFYNNEISEKSEIFDDQFSVERPDGSNFTLKIRSTKLEDSAMYFCASRYRVGHPSYGYTFGSGTRLTVV.

This chain joins TRBV10-3 and TRBJ2-7; D ambiguous. V was shortened by 8 bases and J by 2 bases, with 10 bases between the two germline ends. Looked up from germline, CDR1 is ENHRY and CDR2 is SYGVKD. The CDR3 is made up of 12 amino acids. The CDR3 nucleotides are TGTGCCATCGCACAGATGCCCTACGAGCAGTACTTC. This translates into CAIAQMPYEQYF.

This clonotype was detected only a few times. In DNA, the CDR3 is TGTGCCAGCAGCCTCCTTGCGGGAGTAGCCAAAAACATTCAGTACTTC. As protein: CASSLLAGVAKNIQYF. J is TRBJ2-4 and V is TRBV3-1; 7 bases fit TRBD2. The germline CDR1 and CDR2 sequences are LGHDT and YNNKEL (reference sequence). The junction had 6 bases not matched to a gene; V was cut back by 4 bases and J by 0 bases. The CDR3 length is 16 residues.

The V call is TRBV5-1, the J call TRBJ1-1, with D unclear. Trimming took 5 bases from V and 4 from J, leaving 15 bases between them. The CDR3 spans 14 residues. Germline CDR1 reads SGHRS; CDR2 reads YFSETQ. The CDR3: CASRGSHMSTEAFF. CDR3 in DNA: TGCGCCAGCAGAGGCAGCCATATGAGCACTGAAGCTTTCTTT.

The chain is built from TRBV20-1 and TRBJ2-7; D unclear. The CDR3 contains 14 residues. Trimming stripped 3 bases from V and 5 bases from J, with 17 bases between. Germline CDR1 DFQATT, CDR2 SNEGSKA (reference sequence). The CDR3 spells CSARLGRFLHEQYF. DNA for the CDR3: TGCAGTGCTAGGTTGGGCAGGTTCCTTCACGAGCAGTACTTC.

The rearrangement uses TRBV10-3 and TRBJ2-1; maybe TRBD2 (6 bases). CDR3 length: 15 residues. Per germline, CDR1 ENHRY and CDR2 SYGVKD. The V end lost 4 bases, the J end lost 8 bases, and 18 bases lay between the germline ends. The DNA for the CDR3 is TGTGCCATCAGTGGGGGTAGCGGAATTCGGGATGAGCAGTTCTTC. Its protein product is CAISGGSGIRDEQFF.

The chain uses TRBV4-1 and TRBJ2-7; TRBD2 matches at 10 bases. Germline lookup yields CDR1 MGHRA and CDR2 YSYEKL. V gave up 0 bases and J gave up 2 bases; unmatched junction bases: 7. CDR3 size: 17 residues. CDR3 protein: CASSQDPLAGVTYEQYF. Here the CDR3 DNA reads TGCGCCAGCAGCCAAGATCCGCTAGCGGGAGTCACCTACGAGCAGTACTTC.

This clonotype has only a few counts. The chain couples TRBV21-1 to TRBJ2-7. TRBV21-1 is a listed pseudogene. CDR3 length: 14 residues. CDR3 region: CASSKVPADYEQYF. CDR3 DNA: TGTGCCAGCAGCAAAGTTCCTGCCGACTACGAGCAGTACTTC.